This T cell receptor (beta chain) was captured by sequencing in a study of blood T cell repertoires in COVID-19. Sequenced by immunoSEQ multiplex PCR; TCRdb stores in-frame clones only, minus some. The sample has tens of thousands of clones; roughly 77% are singletons. This CDR3 is 13 amino acids long. Germline CDR1 and CDR2: SNHLY and FYNNEI. V lost 5 bases and J 8 bases, leaving 12 bases between the germline ends. What was sequenced was peripheral blood. The sequence derives from a human donor in a cohort sampled during active COVID-19. The chain links TRBV2 to TRBJ1-4, with D possibly TRBD1 on 6 matching bases. The CDR3 reads CASSLDSEEKLFF. The CDR3 DNA reads TGTGCCAGCAGTTTGGACAGTGAAGAAAAACTGTTTTTT.